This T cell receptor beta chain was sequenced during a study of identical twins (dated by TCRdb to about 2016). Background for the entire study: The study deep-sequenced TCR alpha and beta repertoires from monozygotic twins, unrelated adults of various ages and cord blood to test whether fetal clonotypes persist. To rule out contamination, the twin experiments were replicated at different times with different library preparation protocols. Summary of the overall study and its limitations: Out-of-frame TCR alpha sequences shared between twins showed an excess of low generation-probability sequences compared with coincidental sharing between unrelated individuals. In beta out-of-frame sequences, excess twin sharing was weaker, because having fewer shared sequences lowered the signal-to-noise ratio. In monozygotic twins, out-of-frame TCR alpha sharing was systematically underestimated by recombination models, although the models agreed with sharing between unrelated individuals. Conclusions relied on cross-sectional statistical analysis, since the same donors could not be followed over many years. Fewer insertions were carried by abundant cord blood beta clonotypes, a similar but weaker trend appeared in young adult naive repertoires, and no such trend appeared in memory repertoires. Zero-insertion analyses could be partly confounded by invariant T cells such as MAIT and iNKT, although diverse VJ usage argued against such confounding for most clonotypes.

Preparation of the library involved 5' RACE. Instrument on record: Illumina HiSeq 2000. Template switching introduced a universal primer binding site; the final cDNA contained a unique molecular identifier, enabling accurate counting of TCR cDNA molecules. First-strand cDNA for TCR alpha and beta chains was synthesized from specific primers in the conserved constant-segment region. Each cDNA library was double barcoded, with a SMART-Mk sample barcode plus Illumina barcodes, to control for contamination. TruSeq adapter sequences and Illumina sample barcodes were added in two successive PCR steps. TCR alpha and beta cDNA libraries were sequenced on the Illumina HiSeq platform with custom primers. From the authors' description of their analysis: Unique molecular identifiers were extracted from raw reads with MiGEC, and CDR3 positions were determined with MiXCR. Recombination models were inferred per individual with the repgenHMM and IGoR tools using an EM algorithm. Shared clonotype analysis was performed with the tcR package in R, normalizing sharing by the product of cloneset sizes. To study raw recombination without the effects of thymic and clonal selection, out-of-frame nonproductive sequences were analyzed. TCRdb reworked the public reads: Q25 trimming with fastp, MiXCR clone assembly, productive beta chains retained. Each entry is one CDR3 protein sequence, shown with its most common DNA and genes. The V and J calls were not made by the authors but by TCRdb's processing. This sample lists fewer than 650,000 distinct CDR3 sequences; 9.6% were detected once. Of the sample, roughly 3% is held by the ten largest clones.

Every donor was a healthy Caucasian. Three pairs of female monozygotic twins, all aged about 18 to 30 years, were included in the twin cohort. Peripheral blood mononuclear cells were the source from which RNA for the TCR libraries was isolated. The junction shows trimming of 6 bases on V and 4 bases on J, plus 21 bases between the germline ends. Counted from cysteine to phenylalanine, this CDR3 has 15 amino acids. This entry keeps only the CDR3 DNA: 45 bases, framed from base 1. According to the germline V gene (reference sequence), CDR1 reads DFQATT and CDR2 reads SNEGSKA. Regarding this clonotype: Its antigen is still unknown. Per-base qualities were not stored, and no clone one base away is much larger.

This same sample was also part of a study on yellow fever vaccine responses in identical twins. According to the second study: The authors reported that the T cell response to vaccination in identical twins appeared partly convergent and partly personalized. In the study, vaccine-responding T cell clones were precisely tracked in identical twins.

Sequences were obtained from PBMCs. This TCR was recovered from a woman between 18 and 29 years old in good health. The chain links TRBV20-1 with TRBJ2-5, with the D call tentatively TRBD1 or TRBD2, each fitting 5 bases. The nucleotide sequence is TGCAGTGCGCCACTCTTCCCGGGACCAGGAGAGACCCAGTACTTC. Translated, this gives CSAPLFPGPGETQYF.